This T cell receptor (beta chain) was retrieved from a study of CD8+CD57+ T cells in acquired aplastic anemia. Study results and limitations: It was found that under 30 CD8+ CDR3 sequences were shared between patients and controls.

The V gene's germline CDR1 is SGHTA and CDR2 FQGTGA. The CDR3 is made up of 14 amino acids. V lost 7 bases and J lost 0, with 10 bases in between. Comments on this clonotype: Its cognate antigen is unknown.

Genomic DNA, the template, was used for profiling of the TCR beta VDJ and CDR3. TCRdb reprocessed the reads with MiXCR, giving one entry per CDR3 protein. The sample consists of 400,000 to 450,000 distinct CDR3 sequences, under 80% of them appearing once. This TCR came from a human donor in good health, serving as a control. This chain joins TRBV7-3 and TRBJ1-3; no reliable D call. The source material was sorted CD4+, CD8+, or CD8+CD57+ T cells (not recorded which) from PBMCs. The CDR3: CASTLVPSGNTIYF. In DNA, the CDR3 is TGTGCCAGCACCCTAGTACCCTCTGGAAACACCATATATTTT.